These 16 T cell receptor beta chains share one sample of origin, sequenced in a study of blood T cell repertoires in COVID-19. Profiled with immunoSEQ multiplex PCR; TCRdb holds only in-frame clones, not every one. The table records approximately 120,000 clones, about three quarters of them present only once. Sequenced sample: peripheral blood. The receptors derive from a woman in her sixties or seventies with acute or convalescent COVID-19.

V gene TRBV12-5 combines with J gene TRBJ1-2, with D maybe TRBD1 (6 bases). V lost 3 bases and J 2 bases, leaving 7 bases between the germline ends. Germline V gene data show CDR1 as LGHNT and CDR2 as FRNRAP. The CDR3 has 13 amino acids. CDR3 loop: CASGFTGNYGYTF. CDR3 DNA sequence: TGTGCTAGTGGTTTCACAGGGAACTATGGCTACACCTTC.

The chain carries TRBV19 and TRBJ2-1; D is perhaps TRBD1 (6 bases). This CDR3 spans 15 amino acids. Germline CDR1 LNHDA, CDR2 SQIVND (reference sequence). V was pared by 6 bases and J by 2 bases, with 14 bases between. CDR3 nucleotides: TGTGCCAGTAGCCTTTCCGCAGGGGCCTACAATGAGCAGTTCTTC. It codes for CASSLSAGAYNEQFF. The full variable domain, its missing parts supplied by reference TRBV19 and TRBJ2-1, is DGGITQSPKYLFRKEGQNVTLSCEQNLNHDAMYWYRQDPGQGLRLIYYSQIVNDFQKGDIAEGYSVSREKKESFPLTVTSAQKNPTAFYLCASSLSAGAYNEQFFGPGTRLTVL.

The genes are TRBV15 and TRBJ1-1, with 7 bases identical to TRBD1. This CDR3 is 14 amino acids long. J was trimmed by 0 bases and V by 8 bases; bases with no gene match: 6. Germline lookup yields CDR1 LNHNV and CDR2 YYDKDF (reference sequence). CDR3 residues: CATSGGTLNTEAFF. CDR3 nucleotide sequence: TGTGCCACCTCAGGGGGTACCTTGAACACTGAAGCTTTCTTT.

This chain links TRBV10-2 with TRBJ2-3; D possibly corresponds to TRBD2 (5 bases). Deletions cut 3 bases from V and 6 bases from J, with 13 bases between. The CDR3 has 14 residues. CDR1 is WSHSY, CDR2 SAAADI, per germline. The CDR3: CASSDAGPRDTQYF. In nucleotides, the CDR3 is TGCGCCAGCAGTGATGCGGGCCCGCGGGATACGCAGTATTTT.

V is TRBV12-3 or TRBV12-4 and J is TRBJ1-2; D uncertain. The length of the CDR3 is 13 residues. The V gene lost 3 bases and the J gene lost 0 bases, with 5 bases spanning the gap. The CDR3 region has the DNA TGTGCCAGCAGTTTGGCACCTAACTATGGCTACACCTTC. It encodes CASSLAPNYGYTF.

This clone was recorded only once. This chain connects TRBV27 to TRBJ1-2, with 11 bases fitting TRBD1. The CDR3 totals 17 residues. The junction had 7 bases not matched to a gene; V was cut back by 0 bases and J by 4 bases. Germline V gives CDR1 MNHEY, CDR2 SMNVEV (reference sequence). The CDR3 coding sequence is TGTGCCAGCAGTTTATCGGACAGGGGGCCGCCTTTCTATGGCTACACCTTC. Its translation: CASSLSDRGPPFYGYTF.

The chain is built from TRBV3-1 (or the pseudogene TRBV3-2) and TRBJ1-2; perhaps TRBD1 as D (5 bases). Germline CDR1 reads LGHDT; CDR2 reads YNNKEL (reference sequence). This CDR3 has 14 amino acids. Trimming shortened V by 1 base and J by 1 base, and 7 bases separated the two germline ends. The CDR3 DNA reads as TGTGCCAGCAGCCAAGCAGGGTATAACTATGGCTACACCTTC. This sequence encodes CASSQAGYNYGYTF.

The table lists this clone with a count of one. The chain couples TRBV6-5 to TRBJ2-2; tentative D call: TRBD1 (6 bases). Trimming stripped 7 bases from V and 2 bases from J, with 11 bases between. Germline V gene data show CDR1 as MNHEY and CDR2 as SVGAGI. The CDR3 contains 14 residues. CDR3 protein: CASKSDSNTGELFF. CDR3 DNA sequence: TGTGCCAGCAAGTCGGACAGTAACACCGGGGAGCTGTTTTTT.

On this clone: Other nucleotide sequences from this sample produce the same CDR3. The chain combines TRBV5-1 with TRBJ2-3, with 7 bases matching TRBD1. Germline loops: CDR1 SGHRS, CDR2 YFSETQ. The CDR3 sequence is 13 residues long. V shed 4 bases, J shed 5 bases, and the junction held 4 bases outside the gene matches. DNA for the CDR3: TGCGCCAGCAGCCTACAGGGGAGAGATACGCAGTATTTT. This gives the protein CASSLQGRDTQYF.

This chain links TRBV3-1 (or the pseudogene TRBV3-2) with TRBJ1-1, with 7 bases matching TRBD1. The V gene end was trimmed by 3 bases and the J gene end by 1 base; junction bases not matched to a gene: 2. The CDR3 is made up of 14 amino acids. Germline V gene data show CDR1 as LGHDT and CDR2 as YNNKEL (reference sequence). CDR3 nucleotides: TGTGCCAGCAGCCAGAGGGACAGGAACACTGAAGCTTTCTTT. It is translated as CASSQRDRNTEAFF.

The rearrangement uses TRBV5-1 and TRBJ2-7; weak D call: TRBD1 (6 bases). The CDR3 consists of 13 residues. The V gene's germline CDR1 is SGHRS and CDR2 YFSETQ. Trimming shortened V by 0 bases and J by 7 bases, and 11 bases separated the two germline ends. CDR3 region: CASSLDRDKEQYF. The DNA of the CDR3 is TGCGCCAGCAGCTTGGACAGGGACAAGGAGCAGTACTTC. Drawing the rest from reference TRBV5-1 and TRBJ2-7, the complete variable domain is KAGVTQTPRYLIKTRGQQVTLSCSPISGHRSVSWYQQTPGQGLQFLFEYFSETQRNKGNFPGRFSGRQFSNSRSEMNVSTLELGDSALYLCASSLDRDKEQYFGPGTRLTVT.

This clone turned up a few times. V usage is TRBV5-5 and J usage is TRBJ2-5; possibly TRBD2 for D (5 bases). The V gene lost 4 bases and the J gene lost 9 bases, with 19 bases spanning the gap. CDR1 is SGHKS, CDR2 YYEKEE, per germline (reference sequence). CDR3 length: 14 amino acids. This chain's CDR3 is CASSDGSAGTAQYF. The CDR3 nucleotides read TGTGCCAGCAGCGACGGTTCGGCGGGTACAGCCCAGTACTTC.

The chain is built from TRBV6-1 and TRBJ1-6, with D possibly TRBD1 on 6 matching bases. V was trimmed by 2 bases and J by 8 bases, leaving 16 bases between them. This CDR3 region has 16 residues. Germline V gives CDR1 MNHNS, CDR2 SASEGT. The CDR3 nucleotides read TGTGCCAGCAGTGAAAGGACAGCCAACTCTTATTCACCCCTCCACTTT. Amino acid sequence: CASSERTANSYSPLHF.

The chain recombines TRBV28 with TRBJ1-1, with D tentatively TRBD1 (5 bases). In germline, CDR1 is MDHEN, CDR2 SYDVKM. V was pared by 3 bases and J by 4 bases, with 12 bases between. The CDR3 is 14 amino acids. DNA of the CDR3: TGTGCCAGCAGTTTTGGATCTCAGGGCACTGAAGCTTTCTTT. Translation: CASSFGSQGTEAFF.

J is TRBJ1-2 and V is TRBV19, with TRBD1 matching 8 bases. There are 14 residues in the CDR3. Losses at the gene ends were 4 bases for V and 1 base for J; bases not matched to a gene: 2. Germline V gene data show CDR1 as LNHDA and CDR2 as SQIVND (reference sequence). The CDR3 here is CASSRGQDNYGYTF. For the CDR3, the DNA is TGTGCCAGTAGTAGGGGACAGGATAACTATGGCTACACCTTC.

This clone was seen more than once but under ten times. The V gene is TRBV19, the J gene TRBJ2-2, with D possibly matching TRBD2 (5 bases). The CDR3 contains 14 residues. Looked up from germline, CDR1 is LNHDA and CDR2 is SQIVND (reference sequence). The V and J ends lost 5 bases and 6 bases respectively, with 13 bases between them. The CDR3 sequence: CASSPSRVAGELFF. For the CDR3, the DNA is TGTGCCAGTAGTCCCTCGCGGGTAGCCGGGGAGCTGTTTTTT.